This TCR beta chain was obtained from a study of cytomegalovirus exposure and HLA in healthy donors. The germline V gene has CDR1 GTSNPN and CDR2 SVGIG (reference sequence). This CDR3 has 12 residues. V was cut by 4 bases and J by 5 bases, with 6 bases left in between. As concerns this clone: The antigen is not known.

Notes on the study in general: Among TCR beta chains, those listed as cytomegalovirus-associated numbered over 150.

The PCR contained 60 Vbeta and 13 Jbeta primers. Measured with immunoSEQ multiplex PCR; TCRdb has only the in-frame clones, and not every one. The sample has 140,000 to 150,000 clones, around 82% seen once. Material for sequencing was PBMCs. This receptor was obtained from a woman in her late teens or twenties in good health and CMV-seropositive. The rearrangement joins TRBV30 to TRBJ1-6; D is ambiguous. CDR3 residues: CAWTGNNSPLHF. For the CDR3, the DNA is TGTGCCTGGACCGGGAATAATTCACCCCTCCACTTT.